The present entry profiles one TCR beta chain with its context. This sample is drawn from a study of cytomegalovirus exposure and HLA in healthy donors. Trimming shortened V by 0 bases and J by 5 bases, and 13 bases separated the two germline ends. CDR3 size: 15 residues. CDR1 is ENHRY, CDR2 SYGVKD, per germline. It was with 60 Vbeta and 13 Jbeta primers that the PCR ran. Original processing methods: Around 83 million unique TCR beta chains, roughly 11 million shared, were counted in a later analysis. Produced via immunoSEQ multiplex PCR; TCRdb's table is partial and in-frame only. The D gene and trimming were derived from the DNA, and the V and J assignments and clone size from that table. The repertoire has about 190,000 clones, around 79% of them found once; the top ten carry 1.5% to 2%. The donors (healthy individuals) were bone marrow donors. In nominal health when sampled, donors likely had unrecorded immune exposures nonetheless.

The rearrangement uses TRBV10-3 and TRBJ2-5; D is perhaps TRBD2 (5 bases). The TCR originated in a woman younger than 30 in good health and CMV-seronegative. The specimen sequenced was PBMCs. CDR3 coding DNA: TGTGCCATCAGTGAGTCCTCGGGGAACGGGGAGACCCAGTACTTC. It codes for CAISESSGNGETQYF.